The 28 T cell receptor beta chains below all came from one sample that was sequenced in a study of blood T cell repertoires in COVID-19. Produced via immunoSEQ multiplex PCR; TCRdb's table is partial and in-frame only. The top ten clones hold 7.5% to 8% of a sample with hundreds of thousands of clones, roughly 79% of them seen once. Sequencing was performed on peripheral blood. These receptors were obtained from a woman older than 75 with COVID-19, enrolled during active disease.

The rearrangement links TRBV6-1 to TRBJ1-1; 8 bases align to TRBD1. The CDR3 sequence is 16 residues long. V lost 2 bases to trimming and J lost 4 bases; unmatched junction nucleotides: 9. Germline values: CDR1 MNHNS, CDR2 SASEGT. CDR3 nucleotides: TGTGCCAGCAGTGAATTCAGGGGACAGGCGGGCACTGAAGCTTTCTTT. Its protein is CASSEFRGQAGTEAFF.

The chain employs TRBV10-3 and TRBJ1-2, with D unclear. Germline V gives CDR1 ENHRY, CDR2 SYGVKD. The ends were cut back, 7 bases at V and 3 bases at J, with 18 bases in the middle. The CDR3 has 15 residues. In nucleotides, the CDR3 is TGTGCCATCAAGGAGGGCGGCGTCGGATACTATGGCTACACCTTC. It specifies CAIKEGGVGYYGYTF.

The gene calls are TRBV19 and TRBJ1-2; 7 positions agree with TRBD1. The CDR3 covers 14 residues. The germline V gene encodes CDR1 LNHDA and CDR2 SQIVND (reference sequence). J gave up 3 bases and V 4 bases, and 5 bases lay outside the gene matches. This CDR3 is CASSTPGTDYGYTF. In nucleotides, the CDR3 is TGTGCCAGTAGTACTCCCGGGACAGACTATGGCTACACCTTC.

In this sample, this clone turned up once. The rearrangement links TRBV11-2 to TRBJ1-1, with 7 bases aligning to TRBD1. The germline CDR1 and CDR2 sequences are SGHAT and FQNNGV. The J segment lost 7 bases and the V segment lost 5 bases, leaving 10 bases of the junction unmatched. The CDR3 consists of 14 residues. CDR3 region: CASSPPDRVSEAFF. In nucleotides, the CDR3 is TGTGCCAGCAGCCCTCCTGACAGGGTGAGTGAAGCTTTCTTT.

The V call is TRBV14, the J call TRBJ2-1; TRBD2 aligns across 7 bases. CDR1 is SGHDN, CDR2 FVKESK, per germline. V was pared by 3 bases and J by 8 bases, with 1 base of the junction left unmatched. The CDR3 contains 12 residues. CDR3 bases: TGTGCCAGCAGCCAGGGAGGGGATGAGCAGTTCTTC. This sequence encodes CASSQGGDEQFF.

The chain uses TRBV6-5 and TRBJ1-4, with 7 bases fitting TRBD1. V shed 4 bases and J 0 bases; nucleotides not matched to a gene: 2. Germline assignment: CDR1 MNHEY and CDR2 SVGAGI. The CDR3 contains 15 residues. In nucleotides, the CDR3 is TGTGCCAGCAGTTTAACAGGGGCAACTAATGAAAAACTGTTTTTT. Translation gives CASSLTGATNEKLFF.

This clone was counted a single time. J is TRBJ1-1 and V is TRBV12-5; the match to TRBD1 covers 8 bases. Germline V CDR1 and CDR2: LGHNT, FRNRAP. V trimming: 1 base; J trimming: 7 bases; junction bases outside the gene matches: 8. The CDR3 contains 15 residues. The CDR3 nucleotides are TGTGCTAGTGGTTTGGGACAATCAGGGGGCTTTGAAGCTTTCTTT. Translated: CASGLGQSGGFEAFF.

V gene TRBV3-1 (or the pseudogene TRBV3-2) combines with J gene TRBJ2-2, with D unclear. V shed 2 bases and J shed 0 bases, with 4 bases lying between them. CDR1 is LGHDT, CDR2 YNNKEL, per germline (reference sequence). CDR3 length: 14 residues. CDR3 loop: CASSQNTNTGELFF. DNA for the CDR3: TGTGCCAGCAGCCAAAATACGAACACCGGGGAGCTGTTTTTT.

The rearrangement links TRBV18 to TRBJ2-2, with unresolved D. Between the trimmed V and J ends, which lost 3 bases and 4 bases, there was a span of 15 bases. The CDR3 consists of 16 residues. Germline V gene data show CDR1 as KGHSH and CDR2 as LQKENI. The CDR3 loop reads CASSPDTPSVTGELFF. As DNA, the CDR3 is TGTGCCAGCTCACCCGATACACCCTCCGTCACCGGGGAGCTGTTTTTT.

The chain has TRBV14 and TRBJ1-6, with D uncertain. Trimming removed 5 bases from V and 8 bases from J, with 10 bases in between. The germline V gene has CDR1 SGHDN and CDR2 FVKESK. The CDR3 runs 13 residues. Here the CDR3 reads CASSGKNYSPLHF. Written as DNA, the CDR3 is TGTGCCAGCAGCGGCAAGAATTATTCACCCCTCCACTTT.

The chain combines TRBV10-3 with TRBJ2-7; the match to TRBD2 covers 9 bases. The germline V gene encodes CDR1 ENHRY and CDR2 SYGVKD. Trimming removed 4 bases from V and 6 bases from J; junction bases left unmatched: 13. CDR3 size: 16 residues. The CDR3 DNA follows: TGTGCCATCAGTGCCGGTGCGGGAGGGCCAGTTGTCGAGCAGTACTTC. Its protein product is CAISAGAGGPVVEQYF.

The rearrangement links TRBV2 to TRBJ2-1, with 13 bases fitting TRBD2. Germline loops: CDR1 SNHLY, CDR2 FYNNEI. J was trimmed by 9 bases and V by 8 bases; bases with no gene match: 7. CDR3 length: 14 amino acids. Here the CDR3 reads CASGGGLAGPEQFF. In nucleotides, the CDR3 is TGTGCCAGCGGGGGGGGACTAGCGGGACCTGAGCAGTTCTTC.

The V and J genes are TRBV19 and TRBJ2-5; tentative D call: TRBD1 (6 bases). CDR1 LNHDA and CDR2 SQIVND come from the germline V gene (reference sequence). This CDR3 has 14 amino acids. The ends were cut back, 5 bases at V and 3 bases at J, with 13 bases in the middle. The CDR3 sequence: CASSRSGVKETQYF. The DNA of the CDR3 is TGTGCCAGTAGTCGTTCAGGGGTAAAAGAGACCCAGTACTTC.

The chain uses TRBV11-3 and TRBJ2-7; 7 nucleotides match TRBD1. J gave up 3 bases and V 1 base, and 6 bases lay outside the gene matches. The CDR3 is 15 residues long. Per the germline V gene, CDR1 is SGHNT and CDR2 is YENEEA. The CDR3 region is CASSLGQGLFYEQYF. CDR3 nucleotides: TGTGCCAGCAGCTTAGGACAGGGCCTTTTCTACGAGCAGTACTTC.

The chain links TRBV12-5 to TRBJ1-4; 9 bases agree with TRBD1. CDR1 is LGHNT, CDR2 FRNRAP, per germline. V lost 1 base, J lost 7 bases, and 7 bases stayed unmatched. The CDR3 spans 16 residues. The CDR3 here is CASGLEGTGRGEKLFF. The CDR3 DNA reads as TGTGCTAGTGGTTTGGAGGGGACAGGGCGGGGTGAAAAACTGTTTTTT.

J is TRBJ1-1 and V is TRBV5-1; D unresolved. With 4 bases removed from V and 3 bases from J, the gap between germline ends came to 10 bases. CDR1 SGHRS and CDR2 YFSETQ come from the germline V gene. The CDR3 contains 13 residues. CDR3 sequence: CASSVQLHTEAFF. The CDR3, as DNA: TGCGCCAGCAGCGTACAGCTACACACTGAAGCTTTCTTT.

The chain is built from TRBV2 and TRBJ2-5; TRBD1 matches 9 bases. Germline lookup yields CDR1 SNHLY and CDR2 FYNNEI. CDR3 length: 14 amino acids. V was pared by 5 bases and J by 5 bases, with 6 bases of the junction left unmatched. DNA for the CDR3: TGTGCCAGCAGTCGACAGGGGGTAAGGGAGACCCAGTACTTC. It specifies CASSRQGVRETQYF.

CDR3: CATSTGGTGTLYGYTF. The CDR3 region has the DNA TGTGCCACCAGCACAGGGGGTACCGGGACACTCTATGGCTACACCTTC. This rearrangement joins TRBV15 to TRBJ1-2, with TRBD1 identical over 7 bases. The J segment lost 4 bases and the V segment lost 4 bases, leaving 12 bases of the junction unmatched. This CDR3 contains 16 residues. Per the germline V gene, CDR1 is LNHNV and CDR2 is YYDKDF (reference sequence).

The sample holds one count of this clone. Distinct nucleotide sequences in the sample also encode this CDR3. The chain carries TRBV3-1 (or the pseudogene TRBV3-2) and TRBJ2-3; D is possibly TRBD2 (6 bases). V dropped 3 bases and J dropped 0 bases, with 13 bases sitting between them. The CDR3 covers 16 residues. The germline V gene encodes CDR1 LGHDT and CDR2 YNNKEL (reference sequence). CDR3 region: CASSQAGGSSTDTQYF. The CDR3 DNA reads as TGTGCCAGCAGCCAGGCCGGGGGATCTAGCACAGATACGCAGTATTTT.

This clone appeared a few times. This chain uses TRBV7-6 with TRBJ1-5; 8 bases line up with TRBD1. Germline CDR1 reads SGHVS; CDR2 reads FNYEAQ. V was pared by 3 bases and J by 4 bases, with 11 bases of the junction left unmatched. This CDR3 has 17 amino acids. CDR3 region: CASSFARGPSLNQPQHF. CDR3 coding DNA: TGTGCCAGCAGCTTCGCCAGGGGGCCATCCTTAAATCAGCCCCAGCATTTT.

The chain joins TRBV7-8 to TRBJ2-7; a weak D match, TRBD1 (6 bases). V dropped 2 bases and J dropped 9 bases, with 23 bases sitting between them. This CDR3 is built from 16 residues. Germline lookup yields CDR1 SGHVS and CDR2 FQNEAQ. The CDR3 reads CASSLSQGQRAQGQYF. DNA of the CDR3: TGTGCCAGCAGCTTATCCCAGGGCCAACGCGCACAGGGGCAGTACTTC.

The rearrangement links TRBV6-5 to TRBJ1-2; no firm D call. The V and J ends lost 2 bases and 3 bases respectively, with 13 bases between them. The CDR3 is made up of 15 amino acids. The germline gives CDR1 MNHEY, CDR2 SVGAGI. The CDR3 protein is CASSYPRSGDYGYTF. The CDR3 region has the DNA TGTGCCAGCAGTTACCCCAGGTCCGGGGACTATGGCTACACCTTC.

The count of this clone is one. The rearrangement joins TRBV7-2 to TRBJ2-1; TRBD2 aligns across 11 bases. CDR1 is SGHTA and CDR2 is FQGNSA in the germline V gene. The trim removed 0 bases at V and 5 bases at J, leaving 6 bases unmatched. The CDR3 consists of 17 residues. The CDR3 protein is CASSLALLAGANNEQFF. DNA of the CDR3: TGTGCCAGCAGCTTAGCCTTACTAGCGGGGGCCAACAATGAGCAGTTCTTC.

This chain joins TRBV9 and TRBJ2-1; 7 bases are a match to TRBD1. The CDR3 loop spans 14 amino acids. Germline CDR1 SGDLS, CDR2 YYNGEE. Germline trimming cut 3 bases from V and 7 bases from J; bases unmatched to any gene: 7. Here the CDR3 reads CASSGGGTANEQFF. CDR3 in DNA: TGTGCCAGCAGCGGTGGTGGGACAGCGAATGAGCAGTTCTTC.

The rearrangement links TRBV2 to TRBJ1-3, with 7 positions matching TRBD1. V dropped 7 bases and J dropped 3; count of bases not matched to a gene: 6. CDR1 and CDR2 from the germline V gene are SNHLY and FYNNEI. CDR3 size: 14 residues. CDR3 DNA sequence: TGTGCCAGCAAGACAGGGTTGGATGGAAACACCATATATTTT. Residues: CASKTGLDGNTIYF.

This chain joins TRBV5-1 and TRBJ2-1; maybe TRBD2 (5 bases). CDR1 and CDR2 (germline): SGHRS, YFSETQ. V lost 3 bases to trimming and J lost 0 bases, with 16 bases between them. This CDR3 has 17 residues. The CDR3 here is CASSSGLIQSSYNEQFF. Written as DNA, the CDR3 is TGCGCCAGCAGCTCCGGACTGATTCAGAGCTCCTACAATGAGCAGTTCTTC.

The chain carries TRBV6-5 and TRBJ1-3, with 9 bases identical to TRBD1. The CDR3 contains 14 residues. With 6 bases clipped from V and 9 bases from J, the junction kept 9 bases outside the gene matches. Germline-derived CDR1 and CDR2 are MNHEY and SVGAGI. The chain's CDR3 is CASRRQGGRGTIYF. CDR3 DNA sequence: TGTGCCAGCAGACGACAGGGGGGCCGTGGCACCATATATTTT.

This rearrangement joins TRBV27 to TRBJ2-7; D remains unclear. CDR1 and CDR2 (germline): MNHEY, SMNVEV (reference sequence). There are 13 residues in the CDR3. Trimming left V 6 bases short and J 0 bases short, with 9 bases between. The CDR3 sequence: CASRAISSYEQYF. The CDR3 DNA reads TGTGCCAGCAGAGCGATAAGCTCCTACGAGCAGTACTTC.